This T cell receptor beta chain was recorded in a study of beta chain features in type 1 diabetes. Reverse transcription of all isolated RNA meant that expressed TCRB transcripts were sequenced. The repertoire was sequenced with immunoSEQ multiplex PCR; TCRdb's copy has only in-frame clones and lacks some. In the table there are under 250,000 clones, approximately 14% of which are singletons. Germline V gives CDR1 SGDLS, CDR2 YYNGEE. This CDR3 contains 13 residues. The germline V and J ends were trimmed by 2 bases and 5 bases, with 7 bases remaining between them. About this clone: Other DNA sequences of this sample code for an identical CDR3.

This TCR was sampled from a woman aged 40-49 years in good health. The V gene is TRBV9, the J gene TRBJ2-2; tentatively, D is TRBD1 (5 bases). Sequencing input: naive CD4+ T cells from blood. CDR3 sequence reads: CASSVAGTGELFF. The CDR3, as DNA: TGTGCCAGCAGCGTGGCAGGGACCGGGGAGCTGTTTTTT.